This T cell receptor beta chain derives from a study of shared clonotypes between healthy human individuals. TCRdb's copy holds only in-frame clones and misses some; the assay was immunoSEQ multiplex PCR. The sample has fewer than 850,000 clones; 80% to 95% are singletons. V was cut by 0 bases and J by 3 bases, with 10 bases left in between. The germline gives CDR1 SGDLS, CDR2 YYNGEE. This CDR3 has 14 residues. The healthy adult donors were HIV-negative and reported no recent acute infections or vaccinations. This TCR came from a man aged 18-30 years in good health. Some clones in this sample may be carry-over from other donors' samples. The genes are TRBV9 and TRBJ2-7; no definite D call. What was sequenced was memory CD8+ T cells from PBMCs. Specified subset: CD45RO+ cells pooled with CCR7-negative TemRA cells. The CDR3 DNA follows: TGTGCCAGCAGCGTAGGGTCTCGAAGCTACGAGCAGTACTTC. Translated: CASSVGSRSYEQYF.